The next 5 T cell receptor beta chains were all read from a single sample in a study of CD8 T cells in Susac syndrome. With random hexamers, reverse transcription was performed on about 0.5 to 1 ug of RNA. TCRdb redid the calling of the immunoSEQ multiplex PCR reads with MiXCR, one entry per CDR3 protein. The data contain approximately 140,000 distinct CDR3 sequences, nearly 95% of them singletons. Input material: CD8+ T cells from PBMCs. Receptors originate from a human donor in good health.

The chain employs TRBV15 and TRBJ1-2, with D possibly being TRBD1 (6 bases). Germline CDR1 is LNHNV and CDR2 is YYDKDF (reference sequence). The CDR3 is 14 amino acids. Trimming cost V 1 base and J 8 bases, with 14 bases left between them. In nucleotides, the CDR3 is TGTGCCACCAGCAGAGTGTCAGGGGTTTGGGGCTACACCTTC. It is translated as CATSRVSGVWGYTF.

The V gene is TRBV20-1, the J gene TRBJ2-1; no firm D call. V was cut by 4 bases and J by 3 bases, with 13 bases left in between. The CDR3 extends over 14 amino acids. CDR1 is DFQATT and CDR2 is SNEGSKA in the germline V gene (reference sequence). In DNA, the CDR3 is TGCAGTGCTACCGACTCCTGGGGCTACAATGAGCAGTTCTTC. Translation: CSATDSWGYNEQFF.

This chain uses TRBV28 with TRBJ2-7; D gene unclear. CDR3 length: 14 amino acids. Germline V gives CDR1 MDHEN, CDR2 SYDVKM. The V end lost 7 bases, the J end lost 2 bases, and 15 bases lay between the germline ends. The CDR3 sequence: CASTPTVGTYEQYF. In nucleotides, the CDR3 is TGTGCCAGCACCCCAACAGTTGGAACCTACGAGCAGTACTTC.

The chain couples TRBV7-9 to TRBJ2-7; maybe TRBD1 (6 bases). This CDR3 spans 16 amino acids. Trimming pared 5 bases from V and 2 bases from J, leaving 19 bases between. From germline, CDR1 is SEHNR and CDR2 FQNEAQ (reference sequence). The CDR3 here is CASSPNPPGQTYEQYF. CDR3 nucleotides: TGTGCCAGCAGCCCCAACCCCCCGGGACAAACCTACGAGCAGTACTTC. The complete variable domain, with remaining parts taken from reference TRBV7-9 and TRBJ2-7, reads DTGVSQNPRHKITKRGQNVTFRCDPISEHNRLYWYRQTLGQGPEFLTYFQNEAQLEKSRLLSDRFSAERPKGSFSTLEIQRTEQGDSAMYLCASSPNPPGQTYEQYFGPGTRLTVT.

This clonotype was counted between two and nine times. The chain recombines TRBV28 with TRBJ2-7; weak D call: TRBD1 (6 bases). The V and J ends lost 6 bases and 2 bases respectively, with 11 bases between them. The CDR3 has 13 amino acids. From germline, CDR1 is MDHEN and CDR2 SYDVKM. The chain's CDR3 is CASRTDSPYEQYF. The CDR3 DNA reads TGTGCCAGCAGGACGGACAGCCCCTACGAGCAGTACTTC.